These 2 T cell receptor beta chains originate from one sample sequenced in a study of T cell responses to AZD1222 COVID-19 vaccine. Repertoires were generated with immunoSEQ multiplex PCR, while TCRdb's copy carries only in-frame clones and drops some. The sample holds over 130,000 clones; about 89% are singletons and the top ten take 7.5% to 9.5%. Sequences were derived from peripheral blood, sampled 28 days after the second dose of the MenACWY control vaccine. The receptor set was obtained from an adult who received the MenACWY meningococcal vaccine as a control.

The CDR3 spells CASSLHYGYTF. The CDR3 region has the DNA TGTGCCAGCAGTTTGCACTATGGCTACACCTTC. The chain carries TRBV12-3 or TRBV12-4 and TRBJ1-2; D remains ambiguous. The germline V and J ends were trimmed by 3 bases and 3 bases, with 2 bases remaining between them. CDR3 size: 11 residues.

V is TRBV6-5 and J is TRBJ1-3; no clear D. Germline CDR1 reads MNHEY; CDR2 reads SVGAGI. This CDR3 has 11 amino acids. V lost 2 bases to trimming and J lost 8 bases, with 4 bases between them. The CDR3 DNA follows: TGTGCCAGCAGTTACCTGGACACCATATATTTT. It encodes CASSYLDTIYF.